Reported below is one TCR beta chain. This entry comes from a study of blood T cell repertoires in COVID-19. For the study at large: From the United States, Italy and Spain came samples of acute and convalescent COVID-19. In each case, the material was cDNA or gDNA derived from T cells, B-cell-depleted T cells, or PBMCs.

Authors' data handling: Estimated nucleated cell counts came from reference gene primer amplification. Data came from immunoSEQ multiplex PCR; TCRdb stores just in-frame clones and leaves some out. The DNA was the basis for D and trimming; V, J and clone size are from that table. Of approximately 61,000 clones in the sample, 75% to 85% are singletons; the top ten hold about 30%. The clonotype originates from a human donor in a cohort sampled during active COVID-19. The sample consisted of peripheral blood.

CDR3 coding DNA: TGTGCCAGCGACACAGTCAGGGGGAACGGCTACACCTTC. It specifies CASDTVRGNGYTF. This chain connects TRBV7-9 to TRBJ1-2, with TRBD1 identical over 7 bases. The CDR3 length is 13 residues. After removal of 8 bases from V and 8 bases from J, the junction contained 11 bases not matched to a gene. Germline V CDR1 and CDR2: SEHNR, FQNEAQ (reference sequence).